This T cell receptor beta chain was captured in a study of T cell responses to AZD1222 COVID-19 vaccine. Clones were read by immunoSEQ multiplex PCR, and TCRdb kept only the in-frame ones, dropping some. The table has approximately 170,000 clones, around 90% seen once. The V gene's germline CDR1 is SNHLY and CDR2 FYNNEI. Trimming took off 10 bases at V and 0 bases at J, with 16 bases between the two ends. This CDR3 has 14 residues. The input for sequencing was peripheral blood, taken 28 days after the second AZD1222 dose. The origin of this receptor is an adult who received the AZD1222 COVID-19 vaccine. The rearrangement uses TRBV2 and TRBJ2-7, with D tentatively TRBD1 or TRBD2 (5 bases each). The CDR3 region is CATGTWKGSYEQYF. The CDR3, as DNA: TGTGCCACCGGGACGTGGAAGGGCTCCTACGAGCAGTACTTC. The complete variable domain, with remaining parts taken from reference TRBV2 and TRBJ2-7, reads EPEVTQTPSHQVTQMGQEVILRCVPISNHLYFYWYRQILGQKVEFLVSFYNNEISEKSEIFDDQFSVERPDGSNFTLKIRSTKLEDSAMYFCATGTWKGSYEQYFGPGTRLTVT.